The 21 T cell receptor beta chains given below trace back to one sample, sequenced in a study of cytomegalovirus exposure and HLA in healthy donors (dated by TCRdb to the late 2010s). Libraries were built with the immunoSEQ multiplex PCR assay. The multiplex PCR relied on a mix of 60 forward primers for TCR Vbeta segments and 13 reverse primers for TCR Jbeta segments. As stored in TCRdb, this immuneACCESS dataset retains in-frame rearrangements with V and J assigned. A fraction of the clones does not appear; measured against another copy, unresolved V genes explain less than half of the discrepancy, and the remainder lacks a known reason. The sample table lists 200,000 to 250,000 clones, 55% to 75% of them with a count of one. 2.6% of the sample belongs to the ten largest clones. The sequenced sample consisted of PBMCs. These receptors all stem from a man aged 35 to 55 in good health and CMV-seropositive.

This CDR3 reads CASSETQRREAFF. In nucleotides, the CDR3 is TGTGCCAGCAGTGAGACACAGAGACGTGAAGCTTTCTTT. The rearrangement links TRBV6-5 to TRBJ1-1; no clear D gene. CDR1 is MNHEY, CDR2 SVGAGI, per germline. V gave up 5 bases and J gave up 7 bases, with 14 bases separating them. The CDR3 loop spans 13 amino acids.

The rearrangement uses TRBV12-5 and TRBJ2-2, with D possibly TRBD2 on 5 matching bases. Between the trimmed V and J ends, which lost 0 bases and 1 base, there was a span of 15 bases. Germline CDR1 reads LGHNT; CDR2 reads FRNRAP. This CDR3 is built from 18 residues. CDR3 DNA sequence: TGTGCTAGTGGTTTGGTCCTGAGAGGGCGATGGAACACCGGGGAGCTGTTTTTT. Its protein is CASGLVLRGRWNTGELFF.

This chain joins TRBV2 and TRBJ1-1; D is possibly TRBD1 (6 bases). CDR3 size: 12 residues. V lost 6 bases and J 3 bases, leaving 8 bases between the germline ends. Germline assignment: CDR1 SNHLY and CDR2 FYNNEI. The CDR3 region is CASRAGDTEAFF. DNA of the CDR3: TGTGCCAGCAGGGCAGGGGACACTGAAGCTTTCTTT. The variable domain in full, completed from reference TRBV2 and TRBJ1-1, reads EPEVTQTPSHQVTQMGQEVILRCVPISNHLYFYWYRQILGQKVEFLVSFYNNEISEKSEIFDDQFSVERPDGSNFTLKIRSTKLEDSAMYFCASRAGDTEAFFGQGTRLTVV.

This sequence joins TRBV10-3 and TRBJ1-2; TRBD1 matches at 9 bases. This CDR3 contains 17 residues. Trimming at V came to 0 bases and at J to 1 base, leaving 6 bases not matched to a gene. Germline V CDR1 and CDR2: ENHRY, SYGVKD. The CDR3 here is CAISESQGARVNYGYTF. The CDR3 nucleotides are TGTGCCATCAGTGAGTCACAGGGGGCTCGAGTTAACTATGGCTACACCTTC.

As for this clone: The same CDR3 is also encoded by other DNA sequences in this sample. The CDR3 region has the DNA TGTGCCAGCAGCTACATCCAGGGGGTGAAAGAGACCCAGTACTTC. It encodes CASSYIQGVKETQYF. The V and J genes are TRBV6-5 and TRBJ2-5; TRBD1 aligns across 7 bases. The CDR3 extends over 15 amino acids. Germline values: CDR1 MNHEY, CDR2 SVGAGI. After removal of 6 bases from V and 3 bases from J, the junction contained 10 bases not matched to a gene.

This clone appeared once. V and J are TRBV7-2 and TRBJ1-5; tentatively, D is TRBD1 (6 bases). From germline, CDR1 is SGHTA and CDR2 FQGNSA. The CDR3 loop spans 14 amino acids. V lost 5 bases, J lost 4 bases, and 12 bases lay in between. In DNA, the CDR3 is TGTGCCAGCAGCCAAACAGGGTTAAATCAGCCCCAGCATTTT. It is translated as CASSQTGLNQPQHF.

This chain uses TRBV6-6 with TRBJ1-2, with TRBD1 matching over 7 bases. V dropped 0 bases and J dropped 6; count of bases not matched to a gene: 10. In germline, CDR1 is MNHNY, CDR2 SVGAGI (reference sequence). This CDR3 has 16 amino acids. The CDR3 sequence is CASSYSRIRQGHGYTF. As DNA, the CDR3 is TGTGCCAGCAGTTACTCGAGGATACGACAGGGTCATGGCTACACCTTC.

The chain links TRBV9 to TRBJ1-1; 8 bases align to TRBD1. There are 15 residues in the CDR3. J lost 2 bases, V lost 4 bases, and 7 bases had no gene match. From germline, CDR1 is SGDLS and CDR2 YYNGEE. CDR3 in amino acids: CASSSQGAGNTEAFF. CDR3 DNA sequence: TGTGCCAGCAGCTCTCAGGGGGCAGGAAACACTGAAGCTTTCTTT.

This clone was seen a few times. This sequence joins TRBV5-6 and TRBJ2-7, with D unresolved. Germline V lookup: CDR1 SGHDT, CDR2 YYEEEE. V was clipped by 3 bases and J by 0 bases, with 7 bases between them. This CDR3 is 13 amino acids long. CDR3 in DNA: TGTGCCAGCAGCTCTACGGTCTCCTACGAGCAGTACTTC. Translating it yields CASSSTVSYEQYF.

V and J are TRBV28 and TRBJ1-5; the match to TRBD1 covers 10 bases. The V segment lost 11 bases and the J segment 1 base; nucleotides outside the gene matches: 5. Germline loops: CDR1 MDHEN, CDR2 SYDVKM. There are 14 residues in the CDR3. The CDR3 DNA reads TGTGCCGGCCGGACAGGGGGAAGCAATCAGCCCCAGCATTTT. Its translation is CAGRTGGSNQPQHF.

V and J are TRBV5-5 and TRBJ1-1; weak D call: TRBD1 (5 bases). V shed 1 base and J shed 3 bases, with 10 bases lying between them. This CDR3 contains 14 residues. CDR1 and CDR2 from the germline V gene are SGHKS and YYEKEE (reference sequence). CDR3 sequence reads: CASSLRGDYTEAFF. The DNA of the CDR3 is TGTGCCAGCAGCTTGAGGGGTGATTACACTGAAGCTTTCTTT.

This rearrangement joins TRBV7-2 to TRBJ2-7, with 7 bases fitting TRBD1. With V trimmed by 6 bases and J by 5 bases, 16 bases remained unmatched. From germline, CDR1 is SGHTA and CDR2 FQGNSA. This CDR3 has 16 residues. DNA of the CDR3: TGTGCCAGCAGTCTACGACAGGGTGATAGATCGGACGAGCAGTACTTC. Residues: CASSLRQGDRSDEQYF.

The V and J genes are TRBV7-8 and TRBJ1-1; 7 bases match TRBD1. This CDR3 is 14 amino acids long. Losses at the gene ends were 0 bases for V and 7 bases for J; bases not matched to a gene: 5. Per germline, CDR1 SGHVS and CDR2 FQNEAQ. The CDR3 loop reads CASSLAGTAVEAFF. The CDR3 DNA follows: TGTGCCAGCAGCTTAGCGGGGACAGCCGTTGAAGCTTTCTTT. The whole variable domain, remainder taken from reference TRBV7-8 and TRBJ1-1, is GAGVSQSPRYKVAKRGQDVALRCDPISGHVSLFWYQQALGQGPEFLTYFQNEAQLDKSGLPSDRFFAERPEGSVSTLKIQRTQQEDSAVYLCASSLAGTAVEAFFGQGTRLTVV.

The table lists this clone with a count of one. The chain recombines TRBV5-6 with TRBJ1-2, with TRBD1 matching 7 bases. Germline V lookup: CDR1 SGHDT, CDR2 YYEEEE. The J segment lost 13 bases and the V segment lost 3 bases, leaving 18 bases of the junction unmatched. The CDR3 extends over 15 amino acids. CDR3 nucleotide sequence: TGTGCCAGCAGCTCCACCGGGACAGACTCGGAAGGGTGCACCTTC. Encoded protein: CASSSTGTDSEGCTF.

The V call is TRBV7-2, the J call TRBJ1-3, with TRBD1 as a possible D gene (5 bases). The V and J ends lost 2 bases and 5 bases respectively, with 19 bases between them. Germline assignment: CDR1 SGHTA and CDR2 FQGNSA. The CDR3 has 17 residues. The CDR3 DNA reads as TGTGCCAGCAGCTTAACCACTGGGGGGGGGTACAGAAACACCATATATTTT. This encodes CASSLTTGGGYRNTIYF.

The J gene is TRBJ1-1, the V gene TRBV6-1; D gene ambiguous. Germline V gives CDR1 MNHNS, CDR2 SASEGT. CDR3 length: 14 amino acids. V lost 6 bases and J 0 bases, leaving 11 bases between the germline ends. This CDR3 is CASRQTSMNTEAFF. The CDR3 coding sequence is TGTGCCAGCAGGCAGACATCCATGAACACTGAAGCTTTCTTT.

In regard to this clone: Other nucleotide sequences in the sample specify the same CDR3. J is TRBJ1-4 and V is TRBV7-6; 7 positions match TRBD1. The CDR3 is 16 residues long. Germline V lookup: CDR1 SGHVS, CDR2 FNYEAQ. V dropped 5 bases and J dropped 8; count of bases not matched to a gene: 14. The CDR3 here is CASSSRFKGAGEKLFF. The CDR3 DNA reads TGTGCCAGCAGCAGCCGTTTTAAGGGGGCAGGAGAAAAACTGTTTTTT.

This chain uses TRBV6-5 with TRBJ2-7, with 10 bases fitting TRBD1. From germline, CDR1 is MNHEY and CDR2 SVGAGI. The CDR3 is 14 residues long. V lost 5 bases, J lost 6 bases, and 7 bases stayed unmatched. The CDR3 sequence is CASSRQGASREQYF. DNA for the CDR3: TGTGCCAGCAGTCGACAGGGGGCGTCACGCGAGCAGTACTTC.

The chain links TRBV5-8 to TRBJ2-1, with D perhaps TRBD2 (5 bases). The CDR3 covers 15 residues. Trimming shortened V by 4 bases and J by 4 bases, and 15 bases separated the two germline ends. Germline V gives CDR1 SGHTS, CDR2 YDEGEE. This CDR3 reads CASSLGLVQYNEQFF. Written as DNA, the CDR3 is TGTGCCAGCAGCCTCGGACTCGTACAATACAATGAGCAGTTCTTC. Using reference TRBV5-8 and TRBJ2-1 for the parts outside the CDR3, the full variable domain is EAGVTQSPTHLIKTRGQQATLRCSPISGHTSVYWYQQALGLGLQFLLWYDEGEERNRGNFPPRFSGRQFPNYSSELNVNALELEDSALYLCASSLGLVQYNEQFFGPGTRLTVL.

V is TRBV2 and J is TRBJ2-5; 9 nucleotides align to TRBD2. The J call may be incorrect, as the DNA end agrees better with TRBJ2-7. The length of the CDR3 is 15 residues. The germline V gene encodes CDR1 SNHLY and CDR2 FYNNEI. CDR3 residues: CASSEWLAGTYEQYF. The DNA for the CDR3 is TGTGCCAGCAGTGAATGGCTAGCGGGGACATACGAGCAGTACTTC.

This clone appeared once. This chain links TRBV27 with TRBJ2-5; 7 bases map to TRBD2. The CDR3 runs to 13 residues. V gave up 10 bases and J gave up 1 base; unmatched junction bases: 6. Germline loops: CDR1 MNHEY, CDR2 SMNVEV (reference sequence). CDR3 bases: TGTGCCACCCAAGCGGGACCCCAAGAGACCCAGTACTTC. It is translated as CATQAGPQETQYF.